The rows below give T cell receptor beta chains drawn from one sample of a study of blood T cell repertoires in COVID-19. TCRdb's table, derived via immunoSEQ multiplex PCR, lists solely in-frame clones and lacks some. This sample has approximately 230,000 clones, with roughly 89% found just once. Sequences were obtained from peripheral blood. Receptors originate from a man aged 25-40 years who had recovered from COVID-19. Each CDR3 is given with its conserved first and last residue. A D gene is named only where the DNA matches it firmly. Clone size is given for some rows only: seen once, a few or many times, or a class if the clone is expanded.

size	V	J	D	length	CDR3	DNA
.	TRBV9	TRBJ1-2	.	11	CASRGAHGYTF	TGTGCCAGCAGAGGGGCGCATGGCTACACCTTC
.	TRBV7-9	TRBJ2-5	.	15	CASSPRGAAKETQYF	TGTGCCAGCAGCCCTCGGGGGGCTGCCAAAGAGACCCAGTACTTC
.	TRBV6-4	TRBJ2-4	TRBD1	18	CASGDRERYRSAKNIQYF	TGTGCCAGCGGAGACAGGGAAAGGTATCGCTCGGCCAAAAACATTCAGTACTTC
.	TRBV6-2/TRBV6-3	TRBJ1-4	.	15	CASSDQQWSREKLFF	TGTGCCAGCAGTGACCAGCAGTGGAGTCGCGAAAAACTGTTTTTT
.	TRBV6-5	TRBJ2-7	.	15	CASSKGHGIDYEQYF	TGTGCCAGCAGTAAGGGACACGGGATTGACTACGAGCAGTACTTC
.	TRBV12-3/TRBV12-4	TRBJ2-7	.	12	CASSLRGYEQYF	TGTGCCAGCAGTTTGCGAGGGTACGAGCAGTACTTC
.	TRBV11-3	TRBJ2-3	TRBD1	13	CASSLESRGTQYF	TGTGCCAGCAGCTTAGAGTCCAGGGGGACGCAGTATTTT
.	TRBV5-1	TRBJ2-5	.	13	CASSFGVQETQYF	TGCGCCAGCAGCTTCGGGGTCCAAGAGACCCAGTACTTC
.	TRBV5-6	TRBJ2-1	.	14	CASSVRNLVNEQFF	TGTGCCAGCAGCGTTCGCAACTTAGTTAATGAGCAGTTCTTC
.	TRBV19	TRBJ1-1	TRBD1	13	CASTTTGSTEAFF	TGTGCCAGTACAACGACAGGGTCAACTGAAGCTTTCTTT
.	TRBV6-5	TRBJ1-3	.	14	CASSYGSSGNTIYF	TGTGCCAGCAGTTACGGGAGCTCTGGAAACACCATATATTTT
.	TRBV6-1	TRBJ1-1	.	13	CASSEARVTEAFF	TGTGCCAGCAGTGAAGCGCGGGTTACTGAAGCTTTCTTT
.	TRBV6-2/TRBV6-3	TRBJ1-1	.	19	CASSYFSSIQDSLNTEAFF	TGTGCCAGCAGTTACTTTTCCTCAATTCAAGACAGTTTAAACACTGAAGCTTTCTTT
few	TRBV7-9	TRBJ1-3	TRBD1	15	CASSRQGESGNTIYF	TGTGCCAGCAGCCGACAGGGAGAGTCTGGAAACACCATATATTTT
.	TRBV3-1/TRBV3-2	TRBJ1-3	.	14	CASGLSSSGNTIYF	TGTGCCAGCGGACTCTCGAGCTCTGGAAACACCATATATTTT
few	TRBV7-2	TRBJ1-5	.	15	CASSLSETGNQPQHF	TGTGCCAGCAGCTTATCGGAGACAGGCAATCAGCCCCAGCATTTT
.	TRBV25-1	TRBJ2-7	.	13	CASRDTVTYEQYF	TGTGCCAGCAGAGATACAGTAACCTACGAGCAGTACTTC
.	TRBV5-1	TRBJ2-2	TRBD2	16	CASSLAASGGPGELFF	TGCGCCAGCAGCTTGGCGGCTAGCGGGGGTCCCGGGGAGCTGTTTTTT
few	TRBV7-8	TRBJ1-1	.	15	CASSSLQGYKAEAFF	TGTGCCAGCAGCTCCCTACAGGGATACAAGGCTGAAGCTTTCTTT
.	TRBV15	TRBJ2-7	.	15	CATSRDRQSPHEQYF	TGTGCCACCAGCAGGGACCGACAGTCTCCCCACGAGCAGTACTTC
once	TRBV24-1	TRBJ1-2	.	12	CATSDLGHGYTF	TGTGCCACCAGTGATTTGGGGCATGGCTACACCTTC
.	TRBV28	TRBJ1-2	.	13	CASSRGNTDGYTF	TGTGCCAGCAGTCGCGGGAACACAGATGGCTACACCTTC
.	TRBV28	TRBJ1-2	.	13	CASTTGTFGGYTF	TGTGCCAGCACCACCGGGACATTCGGCGGCTACACCTTC
once	TRBV15	TRBJ2-1	TRBD1	15	CATSTRTGPYNEQFF	TGTGCCACCAGCACCAGGACAGGGCCCTACAATGAGCAGTTCTTC
.	TRBV3-1/TRBV3-2	TRBJ2-5	.	14	CASSQWLAQETQYF	TGTGCCAGCAGCCAATGGCTAGCACAAGAGACCCAGTACTTC
.	TRBV27	TRBJ2-1	TRBD2	15	CASSQLAGPYNEQFF	TGTGCCAGCAGTCAACTAGCGGGGCCTTACAATGAGCAGTTCTTC
.	TRBV4-1	TRBJ1-1	.	12	CASSQGTPEAFF	TGCGCCAGCAGCCAAGGGACACCCGAAGCTTTCTTT
.	TRBV6-5	TRBJ2-5	TRBD2	15	CASSQLAGGQETQYF	TGTGCCAGCAGTCAACTAGCGGGGGGCCAAGAGACCCAGTACTTC
.	TRBV7-9	TRBJ2-3	.	14	CASSLSRGSDTQYF	TGTGCCAGCAGCTTATCGCGGGGTTCGGATACGCAGTATTTT
.	TRBV19	TRBJ1-2	.	13	CASSEAVSYGYTF	TGTGCCAGTAGTGAAGCCGTTAGCTATGGCTACACCTTC
once	TRBV5-8	TRBJ1-1	TRBD1	17	CASSLRSSGGMNTEAFF	TGTGCCAGCAGCTTGAGGTCGTCAGGGGGCATGAACACTGAAGCTTTCTTT
.	TRBV5-1	TRBJ2-1	.	14	CASSLAVAYNEQFF	TGCGCCAGCAGCTTGGCGGTAGCCTACAATGAGCAGTTCTTC
.	TRBV7-9	TRBJ1-6	.	16	CASSLEAGSLNSPLHF	TGTGCCAGCAGCTTAGAAGCAGGGTCCCTTAATTCACCCCTCCACTTT
few	TRBV5-6	TRBJ1-2	.	13	CASSPGGQGLDTF	TGTGCCAGCAGCCCTGGTGGCCAGGGACTAGACACCTTC
.	TRBV5-8	TRBJ1-6	.	17	CASSLYGRGVSNSPLHF	TGTGCCAGCAGCTTGTATGGTCGGGGGGTCTCTAATTCACCCCTCCACTTT
.	TRBV6-2/TRBV6-3	TRBJ2-3	.	15	CASSSPPDSADTQYF	TGTGCCAGCAGTTCCCCACCCGACTCGGCAGATACGCAGTATTTT
once	TRBV2	TRBJ1-3	TRBD1	15	CASSVGQGTGNTIYF	TGTGCCAGCAGTGTGGGACAGGGGACAGGAAACACCATATATTTT
few	TRBV14	TRBJ2-7	.	16	CASSQGLGGADYEQYF	TGTGCCAGCAGCCAAGGATTAGGGGGGGCCGACTACGAGCAGTACTTC
.	TRBV7-2	TRBJ1-2	.	16	CASSLVSGDANYGYTF	TGTGCCAGCAGCTTAGTCTCCGGGGATGCTAACTATGGCTACACCTTC
.	TRBV7-9	TRBJ1-2	.	12	CASSSRDYGYTF	TGTGCCAGCAGCTCGCGGGACTATGGCTACACCTTC
.	TRBV14	TRBJ2-1	TRBD2	15	CASSQLAGGLNEQFF	TGTGCCAGCAGCCAATTAGCGGGGGGGCTCAATGAGCAGTTCTTC
.	TRBV11-2	TRBJ1-2	.	16	CASSLAGTGLPNGYTF	TGTGCCAGCAGCTTAGCCGGAACAGGGTTACCGAATGGCTACACCTTC
.	TRBV5-1	TRBJ1-2	.	14	CASSPTGANYGYTF	TGCGCCAGCAGCCCGACGGGAGCTAACTATGGCTACACCTTC
.	TRBV11-2	TRBJ2-2	.	13	CASSLDRTGELFF	TGTGCCAGCAGCTTAGACAGAACCGGGGAGCTGTTTTTT
.	TRBV11-3	TRBJ2-1	.	18	CASSLDQSGSRINNEQFF	TGTGCCAGCAGCTTAGATCAGTCCGGGTCCAGAATCAACAATGAGCAGTTCTTC
once	TRBV3-1/TRBV3-2	TRBJ2-3	TRBD1	17	CASSQPPGRQGPDTQYF	TGTGCCAGCAGCCAACCCCCTGGGAGACAGGGTCCAGATACGCAGTATTTT
.	TRBV19	TRBJ2-1	.	13	CASSMSRYNEQFF	TGTGCCAGTAGTATGTCTCGGTACAATGAGCAGTTCTTC
.	TRBV6-5	TRBJ1-1	TRBD1	15	CASKRPGQGATEAFF	TGTGCCAGCAAACGCCCGGGACAGGGGGCGACTGAAGCTTTCTTT
.	TRBV4-1	TRBJ1-5	.	18	CASSQERAGWGSNQPQHF	TGCGCCAGCAGCCAAGAGAGAGCAGGGTGGGGTTCCAATCAGCCCCAGCATTTT
.	TRBV7-2	TRBJ2-7	TRBD2	17	CASSLVGLAGAPYEQYF	TGTGCCAGCAGCTTAGTAGGACTAGCGGGGGCCCCATACGAGCAGTACTTC
few	TRBV11-2	TRBJ2-5	TRBD2	16	CASSPTTSGVQETQYF	TGTGCCAGCAGCCCAACGACTAGCGGGGTGCAAGAGACCCAGTACTTC
.	TRBV30	TRBJ1-1	.	14	CAWSLSGADTEAFF	TGTGCCTGGAGTTTAAGCGGAGCGGACACTGAAGCTTTCTTT
.	TRBV19	TRBJ2-1	.	15	CASSIVAVPINEQFF	TGTGCCAGTAGTATAGTAGCGGTCCCCATCAATGAGCAGTTCTTC
.	TRBV10-2	TRBJ1-2	TRBD1	14	CASLYWGQGYGYTF	TGCGCCAGCCTCTACTGGGGACAGGGCTATGGCTACACCTTC
.	TRBV10-3	TRBJ1-1	.	12	CAIRPDNTEAFF	TGTGCCATCAGGCCAGATAACACTGAAGCTTTCTTT